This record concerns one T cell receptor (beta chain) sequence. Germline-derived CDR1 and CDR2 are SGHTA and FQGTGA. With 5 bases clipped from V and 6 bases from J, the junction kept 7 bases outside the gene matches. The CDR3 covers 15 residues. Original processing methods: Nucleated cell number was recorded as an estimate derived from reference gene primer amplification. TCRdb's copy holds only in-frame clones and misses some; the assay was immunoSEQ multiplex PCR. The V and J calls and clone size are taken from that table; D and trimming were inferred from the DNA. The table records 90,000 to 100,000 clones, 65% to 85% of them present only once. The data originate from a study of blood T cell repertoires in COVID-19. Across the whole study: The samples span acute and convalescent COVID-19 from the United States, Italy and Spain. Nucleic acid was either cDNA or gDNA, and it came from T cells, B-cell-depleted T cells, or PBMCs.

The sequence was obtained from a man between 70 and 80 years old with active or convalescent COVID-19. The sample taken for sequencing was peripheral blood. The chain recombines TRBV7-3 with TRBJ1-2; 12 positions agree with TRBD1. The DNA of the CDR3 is TGTGCCAGCAGCGGGACAGGGGGCGAGAGGGATGGCTACACCTTC. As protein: CASSGTGGERDGYTF.